A selection of T cell receptor beta chains follows, all from one sample in a study of regulatory T cells in long-lasting Graves disease. TCRdb re-called the multiplex PCR reads with MiXCR, one entry per CDR3 protein. The repertoire consists of under 500,000 distinct CDR3 sequences, with less than 25% occurring once and the leading ten covering roughly 20%. This specimen consisted of peripheral blood mononuclear cells (PBMCs), obtained when the disease was refractory, from a patient treated with antithyroid drugs. These receptors were obtained from a female donor with Graves disease. Each CDR3 is given with its conserved first and last residue. A D gene is named only where the DNA matches it firmly. Clone size is not always given. Where it is, it says once, few, many or a class for expanded clones.

v_gene	j_gene	abundance	d_gene	CDR3nt	CDR3aa
TRBV3-1	TRBJ2-5	-	-	TGTGCCAGCAGTCGGCAGGGGCAGACCCAGTACTTC	CASSRQGQTQYF
TRBV27	TRBJ2-7	few	TRBD2	TGTGCCAGCAGTTTACTGTCGGGAGGTAGCTACGAGCAGTACTTC	CASSLLSGGSYEQYF
TRBV7-2	TRBJ1-4	once	TRBD1	TGTGCCAGCACCCCCTACAGGGGGGCTAATGAAAAACTGTTTTTT	CASTPYRGANEKLFF
TRBV6-1	TRBJ2-5	many	-	TGTGCCAGCAGTGAAGCGGCAACAGGGCAGATGGGGACCCAGTACTTC	CASSEAATGQMGTQYF
TRBV20-1	TRBJ2-2	-	-	TGCAGTGCGGCCGGGACTCAGAACACCGGGGAGCTGTTTTTT	CSAAGTQNTGELFF
TRBV7-9	TRBJ2-7	-	-	TGTGCCAGCAGCTCCCACAGGGTGGGTGGGGAGCAGTACTTC	CASSSHRVGGEQYF
TRBV7-9	TRBJ2-7	-	-	TGTGCCAGCAGCCCGGCCGGGACCCCCTACGAGCAGTACTTC	CASSPAGTPYEQYF
TRBV27	TRBJ2-7	few	-	TGTGCCAGCAGTTTAAGAGGTGGCAGGGGCTACGAGCAGTACTTC	CASSLRGGRGYEQYF
TRBV24-1	TRBJ2-5	many	TRBD2	TGTGCCACCAGCCTAGCGGGATCGGAGACCCAGTACTTC	CATSLAGSETQYF
TRBV6-1	TRBJ1-1	few	-	TGTGCCAGCAGATCCGCCGGGGGGGGTCTCACTGAAGCTTTCTTT	CASRSAGGGLTEAFF
TRBV12-3/TRBV12-4	TRBJ2-1	few	-	TGTGCCAGCAGTTTAAATGTAGGTGAGCAGTTCTTC	CASSLNVGEQFF
TRBV5-1	TRBJ2-5	few	-	TGCGCCAGCGGACTAGACTGGACAGAAAAGGCTTCGGAGACCCAGTACTTC	CASGLDWTEKASETQYF
TRBV20-1	TRBJ2-3	-	-	TGCAGTGCTGGACTCCTCGCGGATACGCAGTATTTT	CSAGLLADTQYF
TRBV6-1	TRBJ1-3	few	-	TGTGCCAGCAGCCCGTGGACCTCGGAAAACACCATATATTTT	CASSPWTSENTIYF
TRBV6-5	TRBJ2-5	many	TRBD1	TGTGCCAGCAGTTACTCACCAGGGGGCTGGGAGACCCAGTACTTC	CASSYSPGGWETQYF
TRBV10-1	TRBJ2-3	-	-	TGCGCCAGCAGTGATAGCGGAGGTGAAGATACGCAGTATTTT	CASSDSGGEDTQYF